Below are 8 T cell receptor beta chains sequenced from a single sample in a study of patients and donors after allogeneic stem cell transplantation. Using its own MiXCR run on the RT-PCR reads, TCRdb lists one record per CDR3 protein. Among roughly 200,000 distinct CDR3 sequences listed, less than 45% were seen once. The sample taken for sequencing was blood, either unsorted or a sorted T cell fraction (not recorded which). The receptors shown here come from a human donor who was either an allogeneic HSCT recipient or a stem cell or donor lymphocyte infusion donor (not recorded which). It is not recorded whose cells these are; they may come from a transplant donor.

V usage is TRBV25-1 and J usage is TRBJ2-1; D is unclear. The germline CDR1 and CDR2 sequences are MGHDK and SYGVNS. The V and J ends lost 4 bases and 8 bases respectively, with 9 bases between them. The CDR3 is 12 residues long. The CDR3 DNA sequence: TGTGCCAGCAGTGCTGGCCTAGATGAGCAGTTCTTC. The encoded protein is CASSAGLDEQFF.

The chain is built from TRBV5-1 and TRBJ1-1; D ambiguous. CDR3 length equals 15 residues. V was trimmed by 6 bases and J by 1 base, leaving 16 bases between them. Germline values: CDR1 SGHRS, CDR2 YFSETQ. CDR3 sequence (DNA): TGCGCCAGCAAGTTTGAGGGTTGGGGGAACACTGAAGCTTTCTTT. It encodes CASKFEGWGNTEAFF.

The V and J genes are TRBV12-3 or TRBV12-4 and TRBJ1-1, with 7 bases lining up with TRBD1. With V trimmed by 5 bases and J by 6 bases, 12 bases remained unmatched. This CDR3 is built from 15 residues. CDR3 residues: CASSLGDSPASEAFF. As DNA, the CDR3 is TGTGCCAGCAGTCTCGGGGACAGTCCGGCCTCTGAAGCTTTCTTT.

The rearrangement joins TRBV20-1 to TRBJ2-1; 10 bases are shared with TRBD2. Germline assignment: CDR1 DFQATT and CDR2 SNEGSKA (reference sequence). The CDR3 has 14 residues. V lost 1 base to trimming and J lost 4 bases; unmatched junction nucleotides: 1. CDR3 region: CSARGLAGYNEQFF. Here the CDR3 DNA reads TGCAGTGCTAGAGGACTAGCGGGTTACAATGAGCAGTTCTTC.

The table lists this clonotype with a few counts. The rearrangement uses TRBV9 and TRBJ1-2, with TRBD1 matching 9 bases. V was clipped by 3 bases and J by 6 bases; unmatched bases: 3. The CDR3 contains 13 residues. The germline V gene has CDR1 SGDLS and CDR2 YYNGEE. This chain's CDR3 is CASSATGGDGYTF. CDR3 sequence (DNA): TGTGCCAGCAGCGCTACAGGGGGCGATGGCTACACCTTC. The full variable domain, rest sourced from reference TRBV9 and TRBJ1-2, is DSGVTQTPKHLITATGQRVTLRCSPRSGDLSVYWYQQSLDQGLQFLIQYYNGEERAKGNILERFSAQQFPDLHSELNLSSLELGDSALYFCASSATGGDGYTFGSGTRLTVV.

This chain links TRBV2 with TRBJ1-6; the D is unclear. The V and J ends lost 8 bases and 8 bases respectively, with 16 bases between them. The CDR3 runs 14 residues. Germline V lookup: CDR1 SNHLY, CDR2 FYNNEI. The CDR3 here is CASSLLIGHSPLHF. The CDR3 DNA reads TGTGCCAGCTCCCTGCTTATAGGGCATTCACCCCTCCACTTT.

The V gene is TRBV20-1, the J gene TRBJ2-7; TRBD2 agrees at 10 bases. The CDR3 runs to 13 residues. The trim removed 5 bases at V and 2 bases at J, leaving 3 bases unmatched. CDR1 and CDR2 from the germline V gene are DFQATT and SNEGSKA (reference sequence). CDR3 sequence: CSAAGTSAYEQYF. CDR3 nucleotide sequence: TGCAGTGCTGCCGGGACTAGCGCCTACGAGCAGTACTTC.

The genes are TRBV12-3 or TRBV12-4 and TRBJ1-1, with a weak D call TRBD1 (5 bases). Trimming removed 3 bases from V and 8 bases from J, with 13 bases in between. CDR3 length: 13 amino acids. The CDR3 loop is CASSFLSGAEAFF. The CDR3 DNA is TGTGCCAGCAGTTTCCTGTCCGGGGCCGAAGCTTTCTTT.